This T cell receptor (beta chain) was captured in a study of blood T cell repertoires in COVID-19. The wider study: Sites in the United States, Italy and Spain provided acute and convalescent COVID-19 samples. From T cells, B-cell-depleted T cells, or PBMCs came the material, which was cDNA or gDNA.

CDR3 length: 13 residues. The germline gives CDR1 SNHLY, CDR2 FYNNEI. With V trimmed by 6 bases and J by 2 bases, 3 bases remained unmatched. Per the original methods: Estimated nucleated cell counts came from reference gene primer amplification. Produced via immunoSEQ multiplex PCR; TCRdb's table is partial and in-frame only. V and J calls and clone size are as listed in that table; D and trimming were resolved from the DNA. There are tens of thousands of clones in the sample; 65% to 90% occur only once, and roughly 2.5% lies in the top ten. This clone was observed a single time. V and J are TRBV2 and TRBJ1-2; TRBD1 matches at 7 bases. Sample: peripheral blood. This TCR derives from a woman in her fifties or sixties with acute or convalescent COVID-19. The CDR3 nucleotides are TGTGCCAGCAGGGGGGACAGCAACTATGGCTACACCTTC. This encodes CASRGDSNYGYTF.